The next 4 T cell receptor beta chains were all read from a single sample in a study of CD8+ T cells in alopecia areata. On the basis of CD4, CD8alpha, NKG2D, NKG2ACE and other markers, pooled cutaneous lymph node cells were sorted. Investigators isolated RNA and reverse transcribed it into cDNA to act as the sequencing template. Assay used: immunoSEQ multiplex PCR; TCRdb lists only in-frame clones, some missing. Recorded here are 7,500 to 10,000 clones, with no singletons, and the ten leading clones hold about 19%. Sequences were obtained from CD8+ T cells sorted from a lymph node. These receptors were collected from a C3H/HeJ mouse with alopecia areata. The strain's MHC: H2-k.

About this clone itself: The gene names given are mouse names. CDR3 bases read: TGTGCCAGCAGCTCGGACTGGGGGTTTAGTGCAGAA. Protein product: CASSSDWGFSAE. The full-length CDR3 reads as CASSSDWGFSAETLYF. The chain is built from TRBV4 and TRBJ2-3; 10 nucleotides line up with TRBD2. Read data end 4 residues before the CDR3 end; the end is taken from the germline J gene. J gave up 0 bases and V 4 bases, and 4 bases lay outside the gene matches. Germline V gene lookup returns CDR1 LGHDT and CDR2 YNNKQL (reference sequence). The CDR3 extends over 16 amino acids.

This clone has at least ten counts. The gene symbols are mouse symbols. Read sequence stops 3 residues before the CDR3 end, and the germline J gene provides the missing end. The gene calls are TRBV19 and TRBJ1-6, with 10 bases that match TRBD1. TRBJ1-6 is assigned to the ORF class and has an uncertain function. The V gene's germline CDR1 is FNHDT and CDR2 SITEND (reference sequence). Trimming took 2 bases from V and 6 from J; bases not matched to a gene: 2. This CDR3 is built from 15 residues. The CDR3 sequence is CASSMGTGVNSPLYF. The DNA read from the CDR3 is TGTGCCAGCAGTATGGGGACAGGGGTTAATTCGCCC.

Turning to this clone: Gene names and germline refer to mouse. The read ends 4 residues early relative to the CDR3; the germline J gene fills the gap. V and J are TRBV17 and TRBJ1-2, with a possible D match to TRBD1 (5 bases). Germline values: CDR1 MNHDT, CDR2 YYDKIL. CDR3 length: 14 residues. The CDR3 bases that were read are TGTGCTAGCACCCCGGGACTGGGGGGAGGC. It encodes CASTPGLGGG. The CDR3 in full is CASTPGLGGGDYTF.

This clone was counted many times. Here the gene names and germline are mouse. The part of the CDR3 DNA that was read is TGTGCCAGCAGTGGGGGGACAGACTCCTAT. The encoded protein is CASSGGTDSY. The complete CDR3 protein is CASSGGTDSYEQYF. V usage is TRBV13-3 and J usage is TRBJ2-7; TRBD1 matches at 7 bases. Read coverage stops 4 residues before the CDR3 terminus; the germline J gene supplies the remainder. V shed 3 bases, J shed 0 bases, and the junction held 3 bases outside the gene matches. The V gene's germline CDR1 is NNHDY and CDR2 SYVADS. This CDR3 is 14 amino acids long.